This TCR beta chain was captured in a study of shared clonotypes between healthy human individuals. Free of recent acute infections or vaccinations, the donors were healthy HIV-negative adults. Germline CDR1 KGHSH, CDR2 LQKENI. The CDR3 loop spans 14 amino acids. The ends lost 3 bases at V and 5 bases at J; junction bases unmatched: 4. As concerns this clone: What it binds is unknown. This CDR3 is also generated by other DNA sequences in the sample.

Study results and limitations: It was anticipated that sequencing depth would influence how many clonotypes donors shared. Only blood was sampled, and tissue TCR repertoires likely differ from blood ones.

Deep-level assay runs were performed. Produced via immunoSEQ multiplex PCR; TCRdb's table is partial and in-frame only. Seen here are hundreds of thousands of clones, roughly four fifths observed once, and the top ten hold around 13%. The genes are TRBV18 and TRBJ2-5; 9 bases agree with TRBD1. The source is a woman between 40 and 55 years old in good health. Some clones in this sample may be carry-over from other donors' samples. The sample was PBMCs. The CDR3 reads CASSPLDRGETQYF. In nucleotides, the CDR3 is TGTGCCAGCTCACCCTTGGACAGGGGTGAGACCCAGTACTTC.